This T cell receptor beta chain was identified during a study of chemoradiotherapy in HPV16-positive cancers (dated by TCRdb to 2022 to 2024). Describing the broader study: Functional T-cell assays on cells from two HPV16-positive patients defined candidate HPV-specific T-cell clones and common TCR motifs. Whether T-cell immunity against the HPV oncoproteins E6 and E7 changes during chemoradiotherapy and whether survival is affected by this immunity were examined in the study. The candidate HPV-specific TCRs and motifs were then tracked in TCR repertoires from around 93 patients with HPV-related cancers. Results and caveats for the whole study, not just this receptor: Expansion of candidate HPV-specific clones and E7-related TCR motifs was observed in the tumor microenvironment during treatment, whereas no such expansion was observed for non-HPV-specific T cells. The functional definition of HPV-specific T cells was derived from only a couple of HPV16-positive patients, and the survival association was reported for HPV16-positive patients. Among HPV16-positive patients, expansion of HPV-responsive T cells during chemoradiotherapy was associated with better recurrence-free survival.

The CDR3 runs 14 residues from the cysteine to the phenylalanine. CDR3 DNA is the only sequence kept; it has 42 bases, read in frame from the first base. V was cut back by 5 bases and J by 2 bases, leaving a gap of 12 bases between them. CDR1 and CDR2 (SGHTA, FQGNSA) derive from the germline V gene. Repertoires were sampled repeatedly over the course of chemoradiotherapy so that clonal expansion in the tumor microenvironment could be followed. As concerns this clone: What this receptor recognizes is not known. Per-nucleotide qualities are absent, and no much larger clonotype sits a single base away.

Library prep was done by the immunoSEQ multiplex PCR assay. TCRdb obtained this table from immuneACCESS and retained in-frame rearrangements with V and J assigned. These tables miss some clones; where compared with another copy, unresolved V genes account for less than half of the shortfall, and the remainder is unexplained. The sample records a few thousand clones, more than 60% of which are singletons. The ten largest account for around 17% of the sample. The rearranged segments are TRBV7-2 and TRBJ1-2, with the D gene call left open. This TCR derives from a human donor with HPV-associated anogenital cancer. Material: tumor tissue, obtained from a patient who underwent chemoradiotherapy. The DNA sequence is TGTGCCAGCAGCGCCACTGGTAACAACTATGGCTACACCTTC. The translation is CASSATGNNYGYTF.